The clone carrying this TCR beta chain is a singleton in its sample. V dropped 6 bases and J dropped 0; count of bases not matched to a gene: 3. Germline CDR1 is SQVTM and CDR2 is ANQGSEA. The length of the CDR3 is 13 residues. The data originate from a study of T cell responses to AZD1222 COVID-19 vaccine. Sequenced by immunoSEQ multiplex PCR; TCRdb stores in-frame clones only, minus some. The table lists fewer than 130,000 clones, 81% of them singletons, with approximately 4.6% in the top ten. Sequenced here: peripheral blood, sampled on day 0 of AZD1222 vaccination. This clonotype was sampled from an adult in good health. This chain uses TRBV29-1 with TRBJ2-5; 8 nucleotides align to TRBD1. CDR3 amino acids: CSVEGQDQETQYF. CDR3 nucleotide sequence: TGCAGCGTGGAGGGACAGGACCAAGAGACCCAGTACTTC.